These T cell receptor beta chains were read from a single sample in a study of cytomegalovirus exposure and HLA in healthy donors. The data were produced by immunoSEQ multiplex PCR, yet TCRdb's version contains in-frame clones alone and is incomplete. The data contain about 140,000 clones, roughly 74% of them singletons. Sample: PBMCs. Receptors originate from a woman between 18 and 29 years old in good health and CMV-seropositive. The conserved cysteine and the conserved F or W are not part of the CDR3 here. D genes are given only for firm matches.

v_call: TRBV29-1; d_call: NA; cdr3_aa: SVEDLRVAQETQY
v_call: TRBV7-9; d_call: TRBD2; cdr3_aa: ASSPRTSGGNYEQF
v_call: TRBV5-6; d_call: NA; cdr3_aa: ASSVGETQY
v_call: TRBV6-5; d_call: TRBD1; cdr3_aa: ASSHDDRADTQY
v_call: TRBV6-5; d_call: TRBD1; cdr3_aa: ASSYVGRGFGYT
v_call: TRBV4-1; d_call: NA; cdr3_aa: ASSHPPGGEYEQY
v_call: TRBV18; d_call: TRBD1; cdr3_aa: ASSPEQGANYGYT
v_call: TRBV18; d_call: NA; cdr3_aa: ASSPQASRGDNEQF
v_call: TRBV7-2; d_call: NA; cdr3_aa: ASSGQQNQPQH
v_call: TRBV19; d_call: TRBD2; cdr3_aa: ASSLSGATSYNEQF
v_call: TRBV7-2; d_call: NA; cdr3_aa: ASSATSDSTDTQY
v_call: TRBV5-6; d_call: NA; cdr3_aa: ASSLGELRLGRNTIY
v_call: TRBV2; d_call: NA; cdr3_aa: ASSSFGGAGELF
v_call: TRBV10-3; d_call: NA; cdr3_aa: AIKRGPGNTIY
v_call: TRBV4-1; d_call: TRBD1; cdr3_aa: ASNYPGQGGDGYT
v_call: TRBV5-1; d_call: NA; cdr3_aa: ASSPGTFGYEQY
v_call: TRBV20-1; d_call: NA; cdr3_aa: SARINEKLF
v_call: TRBV7-9; d_call: TRBD1; cdr3_aa: ASSRGTGDAAKNIQY
v_call: TRBV19; d_call: NA; cdr3_aa: ASRRGEAF
v_call: TRBV4-1; d_call: TRBD2; cdr3_aa: ASSQESGGYEQY
v_call: TRBV5-8; d_call: NA; cdr3_aa: ASTERSGVLAYGYT
v_call: TRBV13; d_call: TRBD2; cdr3_aa: ASSVRGLAGGSETQY
v_call: TRBV7-2; d_call: NA; cdr3_aa: ASSLMAGAHGYT
v_call: TRBV7-2; d_call: TRBD2; cdr3_aa: ASSYNGVGFGGNFYEQY
v_call: TRBV19; d_call: NA; cdr3_aa: ASSTQVATDTQY
v_call: TRBV28; d_call: NA; cdr3_aa: ASTSMVGSSYNSPLH
v_call: TRBV19; d_call: TRBD1; cdr3_aa: ASSAGTVTEAF
v_call: TRBV6-1; d_call: NA; cdr3_aa: ASSEKSSYEQY
v_call: TRBV5-6; d_call: NA; cdr3_aa: ASRSSEAEKLF
v_call: TRBV15; d_call: TRBD1; cdr3_aa: ATSRTQGAHEQY
v_call: TRBV5-4; d_call: NA; cdr3_aa: ASSLDPLYGYT
v_call: TRBV11-2; d_call: NA; cdr3_aa: ASSSSGGLNTEAF
v_call: TRBV25-1; d_call: NA; cdr3_aa: ARRRVEEGPSTDTQY
v_call: TRBV7-8; d_call: TRBD2; cdr3_aa: ASSLGRGGAGYEQY
v_call: TRBV7-6; d_call: NA; cdr3_aa: ASSPVWSSYNEQF
v_call: TRBV19; d_call: NA; cdr3_aa: ASSIDSTGTQY
v_call: TRBV6-5; d_call: NA; cdr3_aa: ASSYSRQENSPLH
v_call: TRBV7-8; d_call: NA; cdr3_aa: ASSLSNRVYGNTIY
v_call: TRBV2; d_call: TRBD1; cdr3_aa: ASRGRDSPFNQPQH
v_call: TRBV6-4; d_call: NA; cdr3_aa: ASRPGATDTQY
v_call: TRBV4-1; d_call: TRBD2; cdr3_aa: ASSQDQVAGGLETQY
v_call: TRBV9; d_call: NA; cdr3_aa: ASSVDGVWETQY
v_call: TRBV2; d_call: NA; cdr3_aa: ASRNQSGGRRVAF
v_call: TRBV4-1; d_call: TRBD2; cdr3_aa: ASSQDGGGLAPNEQF
v_call: TRBV6-5; d_call: TRBD1; cdr3_aa: ASSDGQGTGELF
v_call: TRBV19; d_call: NA; cdr3_aa: ASLSPEKLF
v_call: TRBV5-6; d_call: NA; cdr3_aa: ASSFTGSGVEQY
v_call: TRBV4-3; d_call: NA; cdr3_aa: ASSQDSSHTANTGELF
v_call: TRBV2; d_call: NA; cdr3_aa: ASSEDLLRGEKLF
v_call: TRBV4-1; d_call: TRBD2; cdr3_aa: ASSQGPAGGFTDTQY
v_call: TRBV6-1; d_call: TRBD1; cdr3_aa: ASRGQGNYGYT
v_call: TRBV10-3; d_call: TRBD1; cdr3_aa: AISEEGQYNSPLH